This T cell receptor beta chain comes out of a study of T cells in tuberculosis listed by TCRdb under 2018. As for the study more broadly: The study combined CD1B tetramers and high-throughput TCR immunosequencing to characterize T cells specific for the mycobacterial lipid antigen glucose monomycolate (GMM). With 9 to 11 people per group, a South African clinical cohort compared IGRA-negative adolescents, IGRA-positive adolescents with latent tuberculosis, and adults with active tuberculosis. PBMC from patients with active tuberculosis were archived either before the start of standard anti-tuberculosis treatment or within 7 days of starting that treatment. Study-wide findings and limitations: The smaller NN-distances in active tuberculosis patients were driven in part by shorter CDR3-alpha lengths, while the difference seen for TCR-beta was not statistically significant. Using GEM motif frequencies, a classifier achieved 65% to 75% accuracy, whereas a classifier built on the diverse GMM-specific repertoire got to less than 90% accuracy (AUROC 0.90). Active tuberculosis TCR-alpha repertoires showed smaller mean NN-distances to GMM-specific TCRs than IGRA-negative controls, suggesting clonal expansion of these TCRs. Clinical samples were selected based on which cryopreserved specimens were available, and the active tuberculosis cases were adults whereas the controls were adolescents.

About this clone itself: Its antigen is currently not known. Per-nucleotide qualities are absent, and no much larger clonotype sits a single base away.

In the paper's terms, the time point label means: new active TB diagnosis, blood taken before or within 7 days of starting treatment. The patients with active tuberculosis were newly diagnosed, HIV-seronegative South African adults aged 18 years or older. Active tuberculosis was confirmed by positive sputum smear microscopy and/or positive M. tuberculosis culture. Immunosequencing was performed on unsorted cryopreserved PBMC and covered approximately 110,000 T cells per clinical donor on average. Reading the germline V gene gives CDR1 SGHVS and CDR2 FQNEAQ. Including cysteine and phenylalanine, the CDR3 has 16 amino acids. Just the 48-base CDR3 DNA is kept, in frame starting at base 1. Compared with germline, V lacks 3 bases and J lacks 0 bases; bases without a gene match: 5. The immunoSEQ multiplex PCR assay was used to generate TCR libraries, with TCR-beta and/or TCR-alpha/delta assays applied to each sample. The Illumina high-throughput platform was used to sequence the amplified TCR libraries. Concerning the study's data processing: Clustering and dimensionality reduction relied on pairwise TCRdist distances among GMM-specific receptors from T cells that were either sorted ex vivo or expanded in vitro. Each clinical repertoire received a mean NN-distance score, defined as the average TCRdist to the nearest 10% of tetramer-positive reference sequences. GEM TCR motif frequency was calculated as the fraction of unique TCRs that matched known GEM sequences in V/J usage and CDR3 length. Active tuberculosis was classified by linear discriminant analysis with leave-one-out cross-validation, implemented in scikit-learn. Held by TCRdb, this immuneACCESS table contains in-frame sequences only and omits some clones. Under half of the omission traces to an unresolved V gene where checked; the cause of the rest is unknown. That table is the source of V, J and clone size, and D and trimming were worked out from the DNA. Counted in this sample were some 49,000 clones; roughly 95% of them appeared once. The ten most abundant clones make up over 1.1% of the sample.

This receptor was identified in an adult with tuberculosis. The specimen was PBMCs, collected at tuberculosis diagnosis. Recombination joined TRBV7-8 with TRBJ2-4; 7 junctional bases match TRBD1. The sequenced DNA is TGTGCCAGCAGCTTCGACAGGGTTCTAGCCAAAAACATTCAGTACTTC. Its translation is CASSFDRVLAKNIQYF.